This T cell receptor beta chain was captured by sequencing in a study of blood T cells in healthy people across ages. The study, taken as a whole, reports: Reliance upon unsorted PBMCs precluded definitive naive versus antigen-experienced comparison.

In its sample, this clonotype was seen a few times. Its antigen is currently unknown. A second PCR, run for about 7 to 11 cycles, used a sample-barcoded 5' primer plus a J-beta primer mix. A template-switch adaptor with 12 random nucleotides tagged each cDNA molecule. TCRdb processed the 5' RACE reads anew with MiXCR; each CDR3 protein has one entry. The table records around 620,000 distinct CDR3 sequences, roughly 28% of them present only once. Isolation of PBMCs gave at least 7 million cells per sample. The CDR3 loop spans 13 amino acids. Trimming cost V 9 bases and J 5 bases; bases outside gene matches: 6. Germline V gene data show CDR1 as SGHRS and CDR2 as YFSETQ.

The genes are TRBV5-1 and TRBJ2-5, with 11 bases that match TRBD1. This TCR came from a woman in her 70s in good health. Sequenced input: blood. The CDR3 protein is CATTRTGGETQYF. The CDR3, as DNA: TGCGCCACCACCCGGACAGGGGGCGAGACCCAGTACTTC.